The T cell receptor beta chain under discussion was sequenced for a study of shared clonotypes between healthy human individuals. Study context: Per-donor plates numbered three CD4 naive, three CD4 memory, two CD8 naive and one CD8 memory.

The authors divided CD4+ cells into CD45RA+ naive and CD45RA-negative memory subsets. Here immunoSEQ multiplex PCR was the method, and the copy in TCRdb shows in-frame clones only, minus some. The sample lists roughly 1,500,000 clones, just under 99% occurring once. The germline V and J ends were trimmed by 5 bases and 0 bases, with 20 bases remaining between them. Germline CDR1 is WSHSY and CDR2 is SAAADI. The CDR3 extends over 17 amino acids. Study-wide points: Among donors, the sharing of clonotypes was expected to be influenced by sequencing depth. A handful of donors had 5% to 6.5% of their naive CD4 clonotypes in common.

Turning to this clone: Its specificity is not known.

The sequencing input was naive CD4+ T cells sorted from blood. The sample's subset: CD45RA+ positively selected. This chain uses TRBV10-2 with TRBJ2-7, with D possibly TRBD1 on 5 matching bases. The source is a man aged 25-40 years in good health. The CDR3 bases are TGCGCCAGCAGTCTGGAGCTCCGGACACCGAACTCCTACGAGCAGTACTTC. Its protein is CASSLELRTPNSYEQYF.